These 13 T cell receptor beta chains originate from one sample sequenced in a study of shared clonotypes between healthy human individuals. Assay used: immunoSEQ multiplex PCR; TCRdb lists only in-frame clones, some missing. Of about 2.3 million clones in the sample, just under 95% are singletons; the top ten hold around 0.35%. Sequenced input: naive CD4+ T cells from PBMCs. Indicated subset: CD45RA+ positively selected. All receptors come from a man aged 18 to 30 in good health. Some clones in this sample may be carry-over from other donors' samples.

The chain has TRBV6-6 and TRBJ2-7; 10 bases are shared with TRBD2. Losses at the gene ends were 3 bases for V and 5 bases for J; bases not matched to a gene: 4. Germline V CDR1 and CDR2: MNHNY, SVGAGI (reference sequence). This CDR3 contains 14 residues. The CDR3 is CASSYPSGSDEQYF. CDR3 coding DNA: TGTGCCAGCAGTTATCCTAGCGGGAGCGACGAGCAGTACTTC.

This rearrangement joins TRBV6-1 to TRBJ2-7; D perhaps matches TRBD1 (6 bases). Per germline, CDR1 MNHNS and CDR2 SASEGT. Between the trimmed V and J ends, which lost 1 base and 4 bases, there was a span of 23 bases. The CDR3 sequence is 18 residues long. The CDR3 loop reads CASSEVPFNPRGGYEQYF. DNA for the CDR3: TGTGCCAGCAGTGAAGTCCCCTTCAACCCCAGGGGCGGATACGAGCAGTACTTC.

This chain links TRBV5-1 with TRBJ1-4, with 8 positions matching TRBD1. Germline-derived CDR1 and CDR2 are SGHRS and YFSETQ. The CDR3 has 14 amino acids. V was pared by 4 bases and J by 7 bases, with 6 bases of the junction left unmatched. The CDR3 DNA reads TGCGCCAGCAGCCAGACAGGGGTGGGTGAAAAACTGTTTTTT. The encoded protein is CASSQTGVGEKLFF.

Only one count was recorded for this clone. The V call is TRBV18, the J call TRBJ1-1; D gene unclear. The CDR3 is 13 amino acids. The V and J ends lost 10 bases and 2 bases respectively, with 14 bases between them. The germline CDR1 and CDR2 sequences are KGHSH and LQKENI. CDR3 protein: CATQGPGNTEAFF. Here the CDR3 DNA reads TGTGCCACCCAAGGCCCGGGAAACACTGAAGCTTTCTTT.

The chain has TRBV6-6 and TRBJ2-2; 7 positions match TRBD2. The V and J ends lost 10 bases and 1 base, in that order; junction bases with no gene match: 3. This CDR3 has 13 amino acids. Germline V gives CDR1 MNHNY, CDR2 SVGAGI (reference sequence). Here the CDR3 DNA reads TGTGCCACCAAGCGGGAGAACACCGGGGAGCTGTTTTTT. Amino acid sequence: CATKRENTGELFF.

This clone was observed once. This sequence joins TRBV5-1 and TRBJ1-1; D may be TRBD1 (5 bases). Germline V CDR1 and CDR2: SGHRS, YFSETQ. The CDR3 covers 13 residues. V lost 3 bases and J lost 8, with 14 bases in between. The CDR3 region is CASSSGSGLEAFF. The CDR3 nucleotides are TGCGCCAGCAGCTCAGGGTCAGGCCTAGAAGCTTTCTTT.

As regards this clone: Within the sample, other DNA sequences also encode this same CDR3. V usage is TRBV30 and J usage is TRBJ2-1, with a tentative D call TRBD2 (5 bases). V lost 1 base and J 9 bases, leaving 7 bases between the germline ends. CDR3 length: 11 residues. The V gene's germline CDR1 is GTSNPN and CDR2 SVGIG (reference sequence). CDR3 nucleotides: TGTGCCTGGAGTGCCAGCGGTGAGCAGTTCTTC. Translating gives CAWSASGEQFF.

V and J are TRBV28 and TRBJ1-1; D uncertain. CDR3 length: 14 residues. V was trimmed by 9 bases and J by 2 bases, leaving 16 bases between them. CDR1 and CDR2 from the germline V gene are MDHEN and SYDVKM. The CDR3 DNA is TGTGCCAGTATGACACATCGCTTCAACACTGAAGCTTTCTTT. It translates to CASMTHRFNTEAFF.

The chain is built from TRBV5-8 and TRBJ2-5; TRBD1 matches at 9 bases. V was clipped by 4 bases and J by 2 bases; unmatched bases: 0. Germline lookup yields CDR1 SGHTS and CDR2 YDEGEE. CDR3 length equals 13 residues. The CDR3 sequence: CASSDRGQETQYF. The CDR3 nucleotides are TGTGCCAGCAGCGACAGGGGGCAAGAGACCCAGTACTTC.

The CDR3 sequence is CASSFVGNKLFF. As DNA, the CDR3 is TGTGCCAGCAGTTTCGTGGGAAACAAACTGTTTTTT. The rearrangement uses TRBV28 and TRBJ1-4, with D unresolved. This CDR3 contains 12 residues. CDR1 and CDR2 from the germline V gene are MDHEN and SYDVKM. Between the trimmed V and J ends, which lost 3 bases and 11 bases, there was a span of 10 bases.

This clone appeared a single time. The chain employs TRBV19 and TRBJ2-3; D is uncertain. V lost 6 bases to trimming and J lost 6 bases, with 10 bases between them. This CDR3 has 12 residues. From germline, CDR1 is LNHDA and CDR2 SQIVND (reference sequence). This chain's CDR3 is CASRLPGDTQYF. In nucleotides, the CDR3 is TGTGCCAGTAGGCTTCCCGGGGATACGCAGTATTTT.

The chain has TRBV25-1 and TRBJ2-5; 8 nucleotides line up with TRBD1. The V and J ends lost 1 base and 7 bases, in that order; junction bases with no gene match: 2. The CDR3 length is 13 residues. Germline V gives CDR1 MGHDK, CDR2 SYGVNS. This chain's CDR3 is CASSEFTGGTQYF. The DNA for the CDR3 is TGTGCCAGCAGTGAATTTACAGGGGGGACCCAGTACTTC.

V and J are TRBV29-1 and TRBJ1-1; D perhaps matches TRBD1 (6 bases). The CDR3 is made up of 16 amino acids. The ends were cut back, 6 bases at V and 4 bases at J, with 24 bases in the middle. Germline V gives CDR1 SQVTM, CDR2 ANQGSEA. The CDR3 DNA is TGCAGCGTCCATGGGGGCAGGGACGCCTGGGGCACTGAAGCTTTCTTT. This encodes CSVHGGRDAWGTEAFF.